This T cell receptor beta chain was recorded in a study of metastatic and nonmetastatic thyroid tumors. Study details: Repertoires were compared across blood and tumor or nodule tissue from malignant and benign thyroid patients.

This clone was counted many times. TCRdb reassembled clones from the PCR reads with MiXCR. This repertoire shows more than 25,000 clones, more than 10% found once; its top ten account for more than 15%. This CDR3 region has 15 residues. Germline V gene sequence: CDR1 SGHNT, CDR2 YENEEA. Between the trimmed V and J ends, which lost 3 bases and 5 bases, there was a span of 14 bases. Among the patients, none had received any treatment before thyroid surgery. Sequences were obtained from blood. The clonotype comes from a female donor with papillary thyroid cancer or a benign thyroid nodule (not recorded which). Some clones in this sample may be carry-over from other donors' samples. V is TRBV11-3 and J is TRBJ2-1, with D possibly TRBD2 on 6 matching bases. The CDR3 is CASSFTGTSNNEQFF. CDR3 DNA sequence: TGTGCCAGCAGCTTCACCGGGACTTCTAACAATGAGCAGTTCTTC.